The source of this TCR beta chain is a study of vaccination effects on CD4 cells after COVID-19. At the level of the study: Samples came 142 and 148 days after COVID-19 diagnosis, before vaccination.

The assay was immunoSEQ multiplex PCR, and TCRdb's table has in-frame clones only and misses some. The sample has under 20,000 clones, roughly 80% seen once; the top ten hold roughly 15%. Study-wide results and caveats: A shortage of convalescent patients and an absence of early post-infection timepoints characterized the study. Clones of infection and vaccine origin contracted markedly late after vaccination.

The length of the CDR3 is 14 residues. The V end lost 5 bases, the J end lost 5 bases, and 15 bases lay between the germline ends. The germline V gene encodes CDR1 MNHNY and CDR2 SVGAGI (reference sequence). Before sequencing took place, the ViraFEST assay used viral peptide pools to expand antigen-specific CD4+ T cells. Having been cultured for 10 days, the cells underwent CD4+ T cell isolation. Their SARS-CoV-2 infection, verified by PCR, occurred between March and December 2020. Cultures got half-medium changes with IL-2 on days 3 and 7. A note on this clone: Its specificity is not known.

The sample consisted of CD4+ T cells from PBMCs cultured with SARS-CoV-2 spike peptides, taken before COVID-19 vaccination. The receptor comes from a human donor who had a prior SARS-CoV-2 infection. The rearrangement joins TRBV6-6 to TRBJ2-5; maybe TRBD2 (6 bases). CDR3: CASSRRGVEETQYF. The CDR3 DNA is TGTGCCAGCAGTAGACGCGGGGTGGAGGAGACCCAGTACTTC.